These T cell receptor beta chains were read from a single sample in a study of blood T cell repertoires in COVID-19. TCRdb keeps only in-frame clones here, not all; method: immunoSEQ multiplex PCR. The repertoire holds about 190,000 clones, with under 90% as singletons. Sequencing input: peripheral blood. These receptors originate from a human donor in a cohort sampled during active COVID-19. Both conserved end residues are part of each CDR3. D genes are given only for firm matches. Size tells how often a clone was seen (once, few, many) or the class of an expanded clone, and some rows leave it out.

j_call d_call clone_size v_call cdr3_aa cdr3_nt
TRBJ1-1 TRBD1 NA TRBV7-9 CASSLDRARNTEAFF TGTGCCAGCAGCCTCGACAGGGCCCGCAACACTGAAGCTTTCTTT
TRBJ1-6 TRBD1 NA TRBV5-1 CASRQQGNSPLHF TGCGCCAGCAGACAACAGGGGAATTCACCCCTCCACTTT
TRBJ1-5 NA NA TRBV5-6 CASSLVSQPQHF TGTGCCAGCAGCTTGGTGAGCCAGCCCCAGCATTTT
TRBJ2-1 TRBD1 NA TRBV6-5 CASSTRDRGSNEQFF TGTGCCAGCAGTACCCGGGACAGGGGATCCAATGAGCAGTTCTTC
TRBJ1-2 TRBD1 NA TRBV19 CATGTGGFYGYTF TGTGCTACAGGGACAGGGGGCTTCTATGGCTACACCTTC
TRBJ1-3 NA NA TRBV11-2 CASSLDRGLGNTIYF TGTGCCAGCAGCTTAGATCGGGGTCTTGGAAACACCATATATTTT
TRBJ1-6 NA NA TRBV4-2 CASSQDWGRAFNSPLHF TGTGCCAGCAGCCAAGATTGGGGCAGGGCGTTTAATTCACCCCTCCACTTT
TRBJ1-1 NA NA TRBV11-2 CASSLGGSGLGAFF TGTGCCAGCAGCTTAGGAGGGTCGGGACTAGGAGCTTTCTTT
TRBJ1-1 TRBD1 NA TRBV5-1 CASSSEDRGRAAFF TGCGCCAGCAGCTCGGAAGACAGGGGTAGAGCCGCTTTCTTT
TRBJ1-3 NA few TRBV5-6 CASSPDSGNTIYF TGTGCCAGCAGCCCGGACAGTGGAAACACCATATATTTT
TRBJ1-3 TRBD1 NA TRBV28 CASSLVDRVGNTIYF TGTGCCAGCAGTCTCGTTGACAGGGTCGGAAACACCATATATTTT
TRBJ1-5 NA NA TRBV19 CASSIRAGGQQSQPQHF TGTGCCAGTAGTATTAGGGCGGGGGGCCAGCAAAGTCAGCCCCAGCATTTT
TRBJ2-5 NA NA TRBV6-5 CASSPPGKGTQYF TGTGCCAGCAGTCCGCCGGGAAAGGGGACCCAGTACTTC
TRBJ1-2 NA NA TRBV25-1 CASSEPGIQGYGYTF TGTGCCAGCAGTGAGCCCGGGATTCAAGGTTATGGCTACACCTTC
TRBJ1-1 TRBD1 NA TRBV30 CAWDRDSLNTEAFF TGTGCCTGGGACCGGGACAGTCTAAACACTGAAGCTTTCTTT
TRBJ1-1 NA NA TRBV2 CASNLPRDTEAFF TGTGCCAGTAACCTTCCCCGAGACACTGAAGCTTTCTTT
TRBJ2-3 TRBD2 NA TRBV5-1 CASSSRGGVDTQYF TGCGCCAGCAGCTCGCGGGGGGGCGTAGATACGCAGTATTTT
TRBJ2-7 NA NA TRBV5-4 CASSSEIARSSYEQYF TGTGCCAGCAGCTCAGAGATAGCGAGAAGCTCCTACGAGCAGTACTTC
TRBJ1-6 TRBD1 NA TRBV3-1/TRBV3-2 CASSRSQGGSPLHF TGTGCCAGCAGCCGTTCTCAGGGGGGATCACCCCTCCACTTT
TRBJ2-6 TRBD1 NA TRBV6-5 CASGQGSGANVLTF TGTGCCAGCGGACAGGGGTCTGGGGCCAACGTCCTGACTTTC
TRBJ2-5 TRBD1 once TRBV19 CASRRTGNGETQYF TGTGCCAGTAGGAGGACAGGGAATGGGGAGACCCAGTACTTC
TRBJ1-1 NA NA TRBV15 CATRAREQMNTEAFF TGTGCCACCAGGGCACGGGAGCAGATGAACACTGAAGCTTTCTTT
TRBJ1-2 NA NA TRBV15 CATSRDQGNYGYTF TGTGCCACCAGCAGAGATCAGGGTAACTATGGCTACACCTTC
TRBJ2-2 NA NA TRBV6-5 CASSRIGELFF TGTGCCAGCAGTCGTATCGGGGAGCTGTTTTTT
TRBJ2-6 NA few TRBV27 CASSLGQGSPGANVLTF TGTGCCAGCAGTTTGGGGCAGGGATCGCCTGGGGCCAACGTCCTGACTTTC
TRBJ1-2 NA few TRBV2 CASSDRGYGYTF TGTGCCAGCAGTGATCGGGGGTATGGCTACACCTTC
TRBJ2-2 TRBD1 NA TRBV7-8 CASSLGAGGATGELFF TGTGCCAGCAGCTTAGGGGCAGGGGGCGCAACCGGGGAGCTGTTTTTT
TRBJ2-5 TRBD2 NA TRBV6-6 CASSRGASSGGLETQYF TGTGCCAGCAGTCGGGGGGCATCTAGCGGGGGACTAGAGACCCAGTACTTC
TRBJ2-5 NA NA TRBV10-3 CAISDRDQETQYF TGTGCCATCAGTGACAGGGACCAAGAGACCCAGTACTTC
TRBJ1-1 TRBD1 NA TRBV6-6 CASSYSDRGTEAFF TGTGCCAGCAGTTACTCAGACAGGGGGACTGAAGCTTTCTTT
TRBJ2-1 TRBD2 NA TRBV7-8 CASHFREGSNEQFF TGTGCCAGCCATTTTAGGGAGGGGTCCAATGAGCAGTTCTTC
TRBJ2-2 NA NA TRBV3-1/TRBV3-2 CASSLRSHTGELFF TGTGCCAGCAGCCTCCGGAGTCACACCGGGGAGCTGTTTTTT
TRBJ2-7 TRBD1 NA TRBV4-2 CASSQRDRGSYEQYF TGTGCCAGCAGCCAACGGGACAGGGGCTCCTACGAGCAGTACTTC
TRBJ1-1 NA NA TRBV6-6 CASRKGVNTEAFF TGTGCCAGCAGAAAGGGAGTGAACACTGAAGCTTTCTTT
TRBJ1-5 NA NA TRBV19 CASSRGRDQPQHF TGTGCCAGTAGTCGGGGAAGGGATCAGCCCCAGCATTTT
TRBJ2-3 TRBD2 few TRBV2 CASRLAGSTDTQYF TGTGCCAGCAGGCTAGCGGGGAGCACAGATACGCAGTATTTT
TRBJ1-5 NA NA TRBV2 CASSVSITDSNQPQHF TGTGCCAGCAGTGTTTCGATCACAGATAGCAATCAGCCCCAGCATTTT
TRBJ2-7 TRBD2 NA TRBV3-1/TRBV3-2 CASSTFSGRRPYEQYF TGTGCCAGCAGCACTTTTAGCGGGAGGAGACCCTACGAGCAGTACTTC
TRBJ2-7 TRBD2 NA TRBV18 CASSPGLAGGRQYF TGTGCCAGCTCACCTGGACTAGCGGGAGGGCGGCAGTACTTC
TRBJ1-3 NA NA TRBV5-5 CASSVYGSGNTIYF TGTGCCAGCAGCGTCTACGGCTCTGGAAACACCATATATTTT
TRBJ2-5 TRBD1 NA TRBV7-6 CASSLPQGQETQYF TGTGCCAGCAGCTTACCACAGGGGCAGGAGACCCAGTACTTC
TRBJ1-6 NA NA TRBV2 CASSVRQSNSPLHF TGTGCCAGCAGTGTGAGACAGAGTAATTCACCCCTCCACTTT
TRBJ1-4 TRBD1 NA TRBV28 CASSGGPTNEKLFF TGTGCCAGCTCAGGGGGACCAACTAATGAAAAACTGTTTTTT
TRBJ1-4 TRBD1 few TRBV11-2 CASSLARGDRGVRREKLFF TGTGCCAGCAGCTTAGCGCGGGGGGACAGGGGCGTCCGAAGGGAAAAACTGTTTTTT
TRBJ1-3 TRBD1 once TRBV3-1/TRBV3-2 CASSRDRAGNTIYF TGTGCCAGCAGCCGAGACAGGGCTGGAAACACCATATATTTT
TRBJ2-2 TRBD2 NA TRBV28 CASSSGGYTGELFF TGTGCCAGCAGTTCGGGGGGATACACCGGGGAGCTGTTTTTT
TRBJ1-1 NA NA TRBV20-1 CSASRQVYTEAFF TGCAGTGCTAGTCGGCAGGTTTACACTGAAGCTTTCTTT